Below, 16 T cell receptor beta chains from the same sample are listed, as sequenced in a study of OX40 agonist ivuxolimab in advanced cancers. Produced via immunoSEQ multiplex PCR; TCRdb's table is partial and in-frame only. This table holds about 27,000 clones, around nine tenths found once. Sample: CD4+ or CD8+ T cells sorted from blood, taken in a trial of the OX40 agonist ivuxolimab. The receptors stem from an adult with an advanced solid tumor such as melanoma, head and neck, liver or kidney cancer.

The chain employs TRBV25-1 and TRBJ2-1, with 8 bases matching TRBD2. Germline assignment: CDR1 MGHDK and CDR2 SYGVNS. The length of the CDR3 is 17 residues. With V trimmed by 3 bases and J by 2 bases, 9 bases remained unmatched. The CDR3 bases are TGTGCCAGCAGTGAGGGGTCCCGGGGGGGCCCCTACAATGAGCAGTTCTTC. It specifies CASSEGSRGGPYNEQFF.

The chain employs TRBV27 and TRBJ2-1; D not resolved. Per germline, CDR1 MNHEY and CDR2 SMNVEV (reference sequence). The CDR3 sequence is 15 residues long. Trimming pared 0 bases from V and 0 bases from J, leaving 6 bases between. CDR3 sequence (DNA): TGTGCCAGCAGTTTATCGGTTCCCTCCTACAATGAGCAGTTCTTC. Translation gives CASSLSVPSYNEQFF.

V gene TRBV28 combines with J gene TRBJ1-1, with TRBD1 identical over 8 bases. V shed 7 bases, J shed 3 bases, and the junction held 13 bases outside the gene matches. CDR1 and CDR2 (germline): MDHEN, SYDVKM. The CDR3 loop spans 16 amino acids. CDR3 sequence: CASTTPTGTGDTEAFF. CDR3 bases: TGTGCCAGCACCACACCAACCGGGACAGGAGACACTGAAGCTTTCTTT.

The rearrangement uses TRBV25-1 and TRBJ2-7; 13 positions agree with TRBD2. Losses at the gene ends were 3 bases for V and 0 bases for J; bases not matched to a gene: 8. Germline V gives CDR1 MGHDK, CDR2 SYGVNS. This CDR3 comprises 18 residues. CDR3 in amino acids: CASSDSTSGGTLSYEQYF. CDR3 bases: TGTGCCAGCAGTGACTCGACTAGCGGGGGGACCCTCTCCTACGAGCAGTACTTC.

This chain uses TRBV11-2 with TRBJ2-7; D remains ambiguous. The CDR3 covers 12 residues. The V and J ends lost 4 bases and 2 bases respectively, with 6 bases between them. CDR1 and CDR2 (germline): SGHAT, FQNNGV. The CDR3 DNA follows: TGTGCCAGCAGCTCCTACGCCTACGAGCAGTACTTC. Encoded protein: CASSSYAYEQYF.

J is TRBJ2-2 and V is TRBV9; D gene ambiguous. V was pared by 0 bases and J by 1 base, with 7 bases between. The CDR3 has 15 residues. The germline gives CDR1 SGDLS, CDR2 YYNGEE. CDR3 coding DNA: TGTGCCAGCAGCGTAGAAGGGCTGAACACCGGGGAGCTGTTTTTT. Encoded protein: CASSVEGLNTGELFF.

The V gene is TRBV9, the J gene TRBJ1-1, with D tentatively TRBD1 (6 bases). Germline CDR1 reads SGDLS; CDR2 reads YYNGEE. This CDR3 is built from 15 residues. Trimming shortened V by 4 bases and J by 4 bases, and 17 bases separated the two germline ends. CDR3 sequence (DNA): TGTGCCAGCAGCTACGAGGGGGACTCGGGCACTGAAGCTTTCTTT. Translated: CASSYEGDSGTEAFF.

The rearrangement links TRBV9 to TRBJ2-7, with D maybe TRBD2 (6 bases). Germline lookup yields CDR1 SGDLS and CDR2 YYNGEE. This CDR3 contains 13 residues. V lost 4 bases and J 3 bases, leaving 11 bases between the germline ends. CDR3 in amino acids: CASSPRDGYEQYF. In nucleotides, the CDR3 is TGTGCCAGCAGCCCGCGGGACGGCTACGAGCAGTACTTC.

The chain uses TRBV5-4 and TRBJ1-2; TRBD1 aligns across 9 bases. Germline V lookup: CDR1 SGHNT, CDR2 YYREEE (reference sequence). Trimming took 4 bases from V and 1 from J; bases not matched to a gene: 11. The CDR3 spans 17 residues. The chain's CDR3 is CASSVSGQGGFNYGYTF. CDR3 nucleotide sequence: TGTGCCAGCAGCGTGTCGGGACAGGGCGGCTTTAACTATGGCTACACCTTC. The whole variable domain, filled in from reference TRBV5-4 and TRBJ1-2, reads ETGVTQSPTHLIKTRGQQVTLRCSSQSGHNTVSWYQQALGQGPQFIFQYYREEENGRGNFPPRFSGLQFPNYSSELNVNALELDDSALYLCASSVSGQGGFNYGYTFGSGTRLTVV.

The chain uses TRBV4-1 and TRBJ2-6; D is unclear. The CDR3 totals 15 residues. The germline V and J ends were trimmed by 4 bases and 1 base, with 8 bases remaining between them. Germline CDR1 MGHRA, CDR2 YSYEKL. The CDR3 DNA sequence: TGCGCCAGCAGCCCAGTGAGATCTGGGGCCAACGTCCTGACTTTC. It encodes CASSPVRSGANVLTF.

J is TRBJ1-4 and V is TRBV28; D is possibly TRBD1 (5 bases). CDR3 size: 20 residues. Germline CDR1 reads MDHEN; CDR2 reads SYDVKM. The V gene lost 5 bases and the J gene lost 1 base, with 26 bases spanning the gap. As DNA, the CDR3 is TGTGCCAGCAGTCCGATAACTGCAGGGCGAACGTATGAAACTAATGAAAAACTGTTTTTT. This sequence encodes CASSPITAGRTYETNEKLFF. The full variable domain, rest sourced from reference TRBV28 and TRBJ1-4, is DVKVTQSSRYLVKRTGEKVFLECVQDMDHENMFWYRQDPGLGLRLIYFSYDVKMKEKGDIPEGYSVSREKKERFSLILESASTNQTSMYLCASSPITAGRTYETNEKLFFGSGTQLSVL.

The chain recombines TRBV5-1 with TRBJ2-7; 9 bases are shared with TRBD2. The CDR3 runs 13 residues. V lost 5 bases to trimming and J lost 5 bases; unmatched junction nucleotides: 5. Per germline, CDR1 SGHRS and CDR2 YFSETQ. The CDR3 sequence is CASRGTSPNEQYF. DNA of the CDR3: TGCGCCAGCAGAGGGACTAGCCCTAACGAGCAGTACTTC.

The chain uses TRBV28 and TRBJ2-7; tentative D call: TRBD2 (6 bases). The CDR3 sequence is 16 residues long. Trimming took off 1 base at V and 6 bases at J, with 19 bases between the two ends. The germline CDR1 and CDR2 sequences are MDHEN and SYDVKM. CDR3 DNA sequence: TGTGCCAGCAGTTTATTTAGAGCGACGGGAGTGGGCGAGCAGTACTTC. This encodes CASSLFRATGVGEQYF. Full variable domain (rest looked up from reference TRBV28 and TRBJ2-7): DVKVTQSSRYLVKRTGEKVFLECVQDMDHENMFWYRQDPGLGLRLIYFSYDVKMKEKGDIPEGYSVSREKKERFSLILESASTNQTSMYLCASSLFRATGVGEQYFGPGTRLTVT.

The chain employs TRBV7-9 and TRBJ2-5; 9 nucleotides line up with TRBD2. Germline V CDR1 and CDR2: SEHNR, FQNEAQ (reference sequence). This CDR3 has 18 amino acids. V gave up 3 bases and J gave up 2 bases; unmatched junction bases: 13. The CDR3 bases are TGTGCCAGCAGCTTTCCCGCTAGCGGGACCCGTTTTCAAGAGACCCAGTACTTC. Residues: CASSFPASGTRFQETQYF.

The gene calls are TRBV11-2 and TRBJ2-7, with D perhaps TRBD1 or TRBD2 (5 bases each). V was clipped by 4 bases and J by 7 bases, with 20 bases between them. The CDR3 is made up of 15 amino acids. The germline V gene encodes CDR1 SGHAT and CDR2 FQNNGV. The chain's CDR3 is CASSSPDRGVEEQYF. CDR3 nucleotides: TGTGCCAGCAGCTCGCCCGATAGGGGAGTGGAAGAGCAGTACTTC.

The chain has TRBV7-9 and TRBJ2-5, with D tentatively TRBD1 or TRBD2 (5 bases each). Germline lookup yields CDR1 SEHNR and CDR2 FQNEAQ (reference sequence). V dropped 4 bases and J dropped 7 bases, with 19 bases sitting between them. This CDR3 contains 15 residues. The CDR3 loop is CASSSTDKRVGTQYF. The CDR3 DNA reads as TGTGCCAGCAGCTCGACAGACAAGAGGGTCGGGACCCAGTACTTC.